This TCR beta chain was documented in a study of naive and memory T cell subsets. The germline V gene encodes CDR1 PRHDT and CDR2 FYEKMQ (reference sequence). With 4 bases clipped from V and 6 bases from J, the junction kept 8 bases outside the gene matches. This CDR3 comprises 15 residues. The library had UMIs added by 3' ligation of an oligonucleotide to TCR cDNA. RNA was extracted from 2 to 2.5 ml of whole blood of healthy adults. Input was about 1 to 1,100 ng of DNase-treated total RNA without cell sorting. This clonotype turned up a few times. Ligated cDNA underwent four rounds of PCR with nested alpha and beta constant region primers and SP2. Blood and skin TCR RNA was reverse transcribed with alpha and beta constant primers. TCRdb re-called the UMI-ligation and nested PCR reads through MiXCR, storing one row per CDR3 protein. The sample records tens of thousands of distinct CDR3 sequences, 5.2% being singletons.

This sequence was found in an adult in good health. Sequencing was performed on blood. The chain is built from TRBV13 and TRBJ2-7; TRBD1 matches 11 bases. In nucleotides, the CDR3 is TGTGCCAGCAGCTCCCTGTGGGACAGGGGGGGCGAGCAGTACTTC. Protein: CASSSLWDRGGEQYF.